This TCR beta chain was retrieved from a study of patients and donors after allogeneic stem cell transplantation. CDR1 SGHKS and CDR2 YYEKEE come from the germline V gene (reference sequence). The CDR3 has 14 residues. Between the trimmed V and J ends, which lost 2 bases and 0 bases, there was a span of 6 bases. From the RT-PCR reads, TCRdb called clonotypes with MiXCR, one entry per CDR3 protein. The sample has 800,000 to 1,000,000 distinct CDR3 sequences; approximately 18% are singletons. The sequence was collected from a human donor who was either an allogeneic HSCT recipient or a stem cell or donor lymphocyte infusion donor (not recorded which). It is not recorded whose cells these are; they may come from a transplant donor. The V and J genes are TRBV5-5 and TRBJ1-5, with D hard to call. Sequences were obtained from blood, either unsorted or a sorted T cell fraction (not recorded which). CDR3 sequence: CASSFSSSNQPQHF. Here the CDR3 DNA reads TGTGCCAGCAGCTTCTCGTCTAGCAATCAGCCCCAGCATTTT. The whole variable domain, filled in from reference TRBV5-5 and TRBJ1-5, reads DAGVTQSPTHLIKTRGQQVTLRCSPISGHKSVSWYQQVLGQGPQFIFQYYEKEERGRGNFPDRFSARQFPNYSSELNVNALLLGDSALYLCASSFSSSNQPQHFGDGTRLSIL.